The 5 T cell receptor beta chains below come from one sample, sequenced in a study of T-cell memory formation after mild COVID-19. One entry per CDR3 protein results from TCRdb running MiXCR on the 5' RACE reads. The table includes approximately 340,000 distinct CDR3 sequences, about an eighth detected once. The specimen was PBMCs or a T cell subset sorted from them (not recorded which). The source is a man younger than 35 who had mild COVID-19 (a few samples of this study predate the infection). Cell type and time point are not known.

This sequence joins TRBV7-9 and TRBJ2-7; 8 bases align to TRBD1. Germline V gives CDR1 SEHNR, CDR2 FQNEAQ (reference sequence). The CDR3 length is 13 residues. V lost 2 bases to trimming and J lost 6 bases; unmatched junction nucleotides: 3. CDR3 sequence: CASSLSGQGEQYV. CDR3 coding DNA: TGTGCCAGCAGCTTATCAGGACAGGGCGAGCAGTACGTC.

The chain combines TRBV29-1 with TRBJ1-1; no reliable D call. V dropped 5 bases and J dropped 7 bases, with 8 bases sitting between them. The CDR3 contains 10 residues. Germline values: CDR1 SQVTM, CDR2 ANQGSEA. The CDR3 protein is CSVLGSEAFF. In DNA form, the CDR3 reads TGCAGCGTTCTGGGAAGTGAAGCTTTCTTT.

CDR3: CASSSPRQGSLNQPQHF. In nucleotides, the CDR3 is TGTGCCAGCAGCTCCCCCCGGCAGGGTAGTCTGAATCAGCCCCAGCATTTT. The J gene is TRBJ1-5, the V gene TRBV7-6, with D maybe TRBD1 (5 bases). Germline CDR1 reads SGHVS; CDR2 reads FNYEAQ. Deletions cut 4 bases from V and 4 bases from J, with 20 bases between. The CDR3 runs to 17 residues. The whole variable domain, remainder taken from reference TRBV7-6 and TRBJ1-5, is GAGVSQSPRYKVTKRGQDVALRCDPISGHVSLYWYRQALGQGPEFLTYFNYEAQQDKSGLPNDRFSAERPEGSISTLTIQRTEQRDSAMYRCASSSPRQGSLNQPQHFGDGTRLSIL.

This chain joins TRBV5-4 and TRBJ1-1; TRBD1 matches 7 bases. This CDR3 spans 14 amino acids. V gave up 6 bases and J gave up 4 bases; unmatched junction bases: 9. Germline V lookup: CDR1 SGHNT, CDR2 YYREEE (reference sequence). The CDR3 region has the DNA TGTGCCAGCAAGCCGACAGGGCTGGCCACTGAAGCTTTCTTT. This encodes CASKPTGLATEAFF.

The V gene is TRBV9, the J gene TRBJ2-1, with D unresolved. This CDR3 has 17 residues. The germline V gene encodes CDR1 SGDLS and CDR2 YYNGEE. Trimming stripped 4 bases from V and 0 bases from J, with 17 bases between. The CDR3 reads CASSPRDILSSYNEQFF. The CDR3 nucleotides read TGTGCCAGCAGCCCCCGAGACATACTGAGCTCCTACAATGAGCAGTTCTTC.